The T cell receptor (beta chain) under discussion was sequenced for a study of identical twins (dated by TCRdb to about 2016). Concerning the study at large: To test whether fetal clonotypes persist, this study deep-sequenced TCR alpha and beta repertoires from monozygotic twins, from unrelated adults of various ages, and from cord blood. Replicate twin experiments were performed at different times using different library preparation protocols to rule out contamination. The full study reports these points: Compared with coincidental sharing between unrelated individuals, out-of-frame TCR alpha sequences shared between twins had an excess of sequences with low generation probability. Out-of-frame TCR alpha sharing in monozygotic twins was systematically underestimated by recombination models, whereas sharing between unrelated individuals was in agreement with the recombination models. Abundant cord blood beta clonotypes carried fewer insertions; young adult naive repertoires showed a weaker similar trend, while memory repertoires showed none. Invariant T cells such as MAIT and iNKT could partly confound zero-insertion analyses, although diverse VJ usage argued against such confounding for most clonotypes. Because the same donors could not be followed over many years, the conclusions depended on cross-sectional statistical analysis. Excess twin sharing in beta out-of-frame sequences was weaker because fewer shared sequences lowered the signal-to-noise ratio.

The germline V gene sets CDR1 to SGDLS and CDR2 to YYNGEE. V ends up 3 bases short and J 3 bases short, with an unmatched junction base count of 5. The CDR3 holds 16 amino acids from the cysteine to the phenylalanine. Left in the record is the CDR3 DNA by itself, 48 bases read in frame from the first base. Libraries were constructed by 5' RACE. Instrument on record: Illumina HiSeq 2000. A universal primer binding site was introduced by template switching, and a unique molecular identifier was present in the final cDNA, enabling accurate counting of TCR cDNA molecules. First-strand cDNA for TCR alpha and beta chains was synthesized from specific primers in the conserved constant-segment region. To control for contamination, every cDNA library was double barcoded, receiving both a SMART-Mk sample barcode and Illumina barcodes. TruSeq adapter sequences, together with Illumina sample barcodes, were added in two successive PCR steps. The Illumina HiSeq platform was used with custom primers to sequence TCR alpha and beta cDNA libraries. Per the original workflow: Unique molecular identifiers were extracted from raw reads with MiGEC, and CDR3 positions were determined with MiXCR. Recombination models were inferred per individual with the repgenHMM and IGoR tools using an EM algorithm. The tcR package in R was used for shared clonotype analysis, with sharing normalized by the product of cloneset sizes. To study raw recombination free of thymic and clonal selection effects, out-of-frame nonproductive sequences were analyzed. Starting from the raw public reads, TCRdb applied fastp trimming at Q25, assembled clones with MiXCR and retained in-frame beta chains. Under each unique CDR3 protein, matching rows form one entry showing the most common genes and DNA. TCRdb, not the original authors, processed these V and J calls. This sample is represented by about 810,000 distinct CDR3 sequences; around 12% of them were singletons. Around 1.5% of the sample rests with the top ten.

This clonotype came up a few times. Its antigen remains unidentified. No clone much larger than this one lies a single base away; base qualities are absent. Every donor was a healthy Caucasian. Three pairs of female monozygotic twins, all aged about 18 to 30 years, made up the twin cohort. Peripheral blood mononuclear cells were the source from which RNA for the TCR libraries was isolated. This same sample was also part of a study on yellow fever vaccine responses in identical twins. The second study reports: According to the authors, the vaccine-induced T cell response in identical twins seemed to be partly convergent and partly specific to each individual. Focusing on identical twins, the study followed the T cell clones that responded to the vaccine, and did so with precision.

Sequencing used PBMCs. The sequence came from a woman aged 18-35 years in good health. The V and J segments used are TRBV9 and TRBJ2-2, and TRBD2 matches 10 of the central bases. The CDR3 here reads CASSAGTSAYTGELFF. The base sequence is TGTGCCAGCAGCGCCGGGACTAGCGCCTACACCGGGGAGCTGTTTTTT. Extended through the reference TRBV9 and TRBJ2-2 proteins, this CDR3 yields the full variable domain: DSGVTQTPKHLITATGQRVTLRCSPRSGDLSVYWYQQSLDQGLQFLIQYYNGEERAKGNILERFSAQQFPDLHSELNLSSLELGDSALYFCASSAGTSAYTGELFFGEGSRLTVL.